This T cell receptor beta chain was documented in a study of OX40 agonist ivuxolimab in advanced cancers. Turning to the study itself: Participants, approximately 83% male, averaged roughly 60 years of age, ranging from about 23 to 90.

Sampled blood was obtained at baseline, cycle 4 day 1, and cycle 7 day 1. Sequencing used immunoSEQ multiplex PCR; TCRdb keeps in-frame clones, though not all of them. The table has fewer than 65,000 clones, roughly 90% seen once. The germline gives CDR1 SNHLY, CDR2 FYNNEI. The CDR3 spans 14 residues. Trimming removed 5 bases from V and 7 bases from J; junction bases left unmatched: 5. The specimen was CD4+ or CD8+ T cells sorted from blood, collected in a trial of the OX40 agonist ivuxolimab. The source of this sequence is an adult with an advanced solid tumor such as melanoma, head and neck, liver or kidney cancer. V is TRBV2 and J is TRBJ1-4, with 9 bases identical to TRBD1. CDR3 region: CASSSDRGSEKLFF. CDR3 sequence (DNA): TGTGCCAGCAGTTCGGACAGGGGTTCTGAAAAACTGTTTTTT.